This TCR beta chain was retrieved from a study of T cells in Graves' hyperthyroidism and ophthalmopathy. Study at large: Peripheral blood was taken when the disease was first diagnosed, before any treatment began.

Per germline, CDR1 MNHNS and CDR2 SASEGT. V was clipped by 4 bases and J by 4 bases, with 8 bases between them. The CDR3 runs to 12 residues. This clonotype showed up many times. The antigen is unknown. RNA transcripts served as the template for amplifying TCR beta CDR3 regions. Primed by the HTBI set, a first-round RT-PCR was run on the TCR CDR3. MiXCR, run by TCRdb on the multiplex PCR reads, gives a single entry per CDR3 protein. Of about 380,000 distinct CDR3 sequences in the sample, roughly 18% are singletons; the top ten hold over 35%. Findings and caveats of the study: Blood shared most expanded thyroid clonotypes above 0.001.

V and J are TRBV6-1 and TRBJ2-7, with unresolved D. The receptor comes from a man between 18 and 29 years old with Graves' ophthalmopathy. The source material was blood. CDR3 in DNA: TGTGCCAGCAGTGGAGGAGAATACGAGCAGTACTTC. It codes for CASSGGEYEQYF.